The 20 T cell receptor beta chains below were found in one sample sequenced in a study of T-cell reconstitution after alpha-beta-depleted transplantation in children. Construction of the TCRbeta library involved unique molecular identifiers. One entry per CDR3 protein, called by TCRdb with MiXCR from the PCR reads. Of about 400,000 distinct CDR3 sequences in the sample, around 21% were seen once. Sample: PBMCs from the stem cell graft donor, taken from the stem cell graft. These receptors originate from a human donor who donated a stem cell graft to a child with acute myeloid leukemia.

The J gene is TRBJ2-1, the V gene TRBV25-1; 11 positions agree with TRBD2. The germline CDR1 and CDR2 sequences are MGHDK and SYGVNS. V was clipped by 3 bases and J by 2 bases; unmatched bases: 9. The CDR3 sequence is 18 residues long. DNA of the CDR3: TGTGCCAGCAGTGACCCGAGTAGCGGGAGGGATGCCTACAATGAGCAGTTCTTC. Amino acids: CASSDPSSGRDAYNEQFF.

The chain combines TRBV10-3 with TRBJ2-5; 13 bases match TRBD2. The CDR3 consists of 15 residues. J lost 5 bases, V lost 6 bases, and 6 bases had no gene match. Germline V gene data show CDR1 as ENHRY and CDR2 as SYGVKD. The CDR3 is CAISPGTSGKETQYF. The CDR3 nucleotides read TGTGCCATCAGCCCTGGGACTAGCGGGAAGGAGACCCAGTACTTC.

J is TRBJ2-7 and V is TRBV28, with TRBD2 matching over 16 bases. V lost 4 bases, J lost 0 bases, and 12 bases stayed unmatched. The CDR3 totals 20 residues. Germline V gives CDR1 MDHEN, CDR2 SYDVKM. CDR3 coding DNA: TGTGCCAGCAGTTACACCGTCCCGGGACTAGCGGGAGGGGGCTCCTACGAGCAGTACTTC. As protein: CASSYTVPGLAGGGSYEQYF. The full variable domain, completed using reference TRBV28 and TRBJ2-7, is DVKVTQSSRYLVKRTGEKVFLECVQDMDHENMFWYRQDPGLGLRLIYFSYDVKMKEKGDIPEGYSVSREKKERFSLILESASTNQTSMYLCASSYTVPGLAGGGSYEQYFGPGTRLTVT.

This sequence joins TRBV6-5 and TRBJ2-7; D is unclear. The CDR3 is 13 amino acids. Trimming stripped 4 bases from V and 3 bases from J, with 10 bases between. Germline-derived CDR1 and CDR2 are MNHEY and SVGAGI. CDR3 sequence (DNA): TGTGCCAGCAGTTGGCTAAAGGGCTACGAGCAGTACTTC. Protein sequence: CASSWLKGYEQYF.

The chain employs TRBV4-3 and TRBJ2-1; tentative D call: TRBD2 (6 bases). The CDR3 sequence is 16 residues long. Germline CDR1 LGHNA, CDR2 YSLEER. Deletions cut 2 bases from V and 0 bases from J, with 11 bases between. CDR3 residues: CASSQSLAHSYNEQFF. As DNA, the CDR3 is TGCGCCAGCAGCCAAAGTCTAGCGCACTCCTACAATGAGCAGTTCTTC.

In this sample, this clonotype turned up a few times. The chain is built from TRBV12-3 or TRBV12-4 and TRBJ2-6; either TRBD1 or TRBD2 may fit D (6 bases each). This CDR3 spans 13 amino acids. V was clipped by 5 bases and J by 13 bases, with 15 bases between them. As DNA, the CDR3 is TGTGCCAGCAGTCGACAGGAGGGTTTTGTCCTGACTTTC. The encoded protein is CASSRQEGFVLTF.

The chain combines TRBV12-3 or TRBV12-4 with TRBJ1-5; weak D call: TRBD1 (5 bases). The ends were cut back, 6 bases at V and 4 bases at J, with 16 bases in the middle. CDR3 length: 15 amino acids. CDR3 loop: CASSHARGWNQPQHF. CDR3 sequence (DNA): TGTGCCAGCAGCCACGCACGGGGGTGGAATCAGCCCCAGCATTTT.

A few counts support this clonotype. The rearrangement uses TRBV6-5 and TRBJ2-1; 9 bases are shared with TRBD2. V was pared by 4 bases and J by 3 bases, with 7 bases of the junction left unmatched. Germline-derived CDR1 and CDR2 are MNHEY and SVGAGI. CDR3 size: 16 residues. This CDR3 reads CASSLSGTSNYNEQFF. Here the CDR3 DNA reads TGTGCCAGCAGTTTATCCGGGACTAGCAACTACAATGAGCAGTTCTTC.

The V gene is TRBV7-3, the J gene TRBJ2-1, with 7 bases that match TRBD2. Germline CDR1 and CDR2: SGHTA and FQGTGA. This CDR3 region has 16 residues. The junction had 11 bases not matched to a gene; V was cut back by 5 bases and J by 4 bases. The CDR3 sequence: CASSAHASGTYNEQFF. In nucleotides, the CDR3 is TGTGCCAGCAGCGCCCACGCTAGCGGCACGTACAATGAGCAGTTCTTC.

This rearrangement joins TRBV12-3 or TRBV12-4 to TRBJ2-2; 11 bases map to TRBD2. Trimming cost V 4 bases and J 6 bases; bases outside gene matches: 1. This CDR3 region has 14 residues. CDR3 loop: CASSSTSGAGELFF. CDR3 nucleotide sequence: TGTGCCAGCAGTTCGACTAGCGGGGCCGGGGAGCTGTTTTTT.

The J gene is TRBJ1-4, the V gene TRBV4-1; possible D gene TRBD1, 5 bases. The CDR3 contains 14 residues. V lost 4 bases to trimming and J lost 7 bases, with 13 bases between them. The germline V gene encodes CDR1 MGHRA and CDR2 YSYEKL. In DNA, the CDR3 is TGCGCCAGCAGCCGGATCAGGGAAGGTGAAAAACTGTTTTTT. Translated, it gives CASSRIREGEKLFF.

This clonotype was recorded many times. V is TRBV27 and J is TRBJ2-1; 8 nucleotides agree with TRBD2. CDR3 length equals 14 residues. Losses at the gene ends were 4 bases for V and 8 bases for J; bases not matched to a gene: 7. In germline, CDR1 is MNHEY, CDR2 SMNVEV (reference sequence). In DNA, the CDR3 is TGTGCCAGCAGTTCCTATGGACTAGCCGATGAGCAGTTCTTC. Its protein is CASSSYGLADEQFF.

Here the CDR3 DNA reads TGTGCCAGCAGCCAATGGGGTCAGGGCTACAATGAGCAGTTCTTC. It translates to CASSQWGQGYNEQFF. The chain joins TRBV7-3 to TRBJ2-1; D perhaps matches TRBD1 (5 bases). Trimming cost V 5 bases and J 3 bases, with 14 bases left between them. This CDR3 spans 15 amino acids. Germline assignment: CDR1 SGHTA and CDR2 FQGTGA.

The V and J genes are TRBV3-1 and TRBJ2-1; D gene ambiguous. The CDR3 is 13 residues long. Trimming removed 4 bases from V and 5 bases from J, with 9 bases in between. The germline CDR1 and CDR2 sequences are LGHDT and YNNKEL (reference sequence). The CDR3 DNA reads TGTGCCAGCAGCCCCAAGATCAACAATGAGCAGTTCTTC. It encodes CASSPKINNEQFF.

This chain links TRBV29-1 with TRBJ2-7, with 9 bases aligning to TRBD1. V trimming: 6 bases; J trimming: 4 bases; junction bases outside the gene matches: 10. CDR1 is SQVTM and CDR2 is ANQGSEA in the germline V gene. The CDR3 is 14 amino acids. Here the CDR3 DNA reads TGCAGCGTGGCACAGGGGGCGAGAGGTTACGAGCAGTACTTC. Protein: CSVAQGARGYEQYF.

This clonotype was picked up many times. This chain joins TRBV4-2 and TRBJ2-1; 14 bases align to TRBD2. Unmatched junction bases numbered 7, after V lost 1 base and J lost 8 bases. Germline lookup yields CDR1 LGHNA and CDR2 YNFKEQ. The CDR3 covers 17 residues. CDR3 DNA: TGTGCCAGCAGCCAAGTCGCCGGGACTAGCGGGAGTTATGAGCAGTTCTTC. Translation: CASSQVAGTSGSYEQFF.

This clonotype was seen ten or more times. V gene TRBV6-5 combines with J gene TRBJ2-3, with 8 bases lining up with TRBD2. Germline CDR1 and CDR2: MNHEY and SVGAGI. This CDR3 has 14 amino acids. J lost 2 bases, V lost 7 bases, and 5 bases had no gene match. As DNA, the CDR3 is TGTGCCAGCAAGTTAGCGGGACCCACAGATACGCAGTATTTT. It translates to CASKLAGPTDTQYF.

The chain carries TRBV3-1 and TRBJ2-1; 10 nucleotides align to TRBD2. After removal of 11 bases from V and 7 bases from J, the junction contained 23 bases not matched to a gene. This CDR3 has 18 amino acids. Germline CDR1 and CDR2: LGHDT and YNNKEL (reference sequence). CDR3 bases: TGTGCCTTACCAAACCCTCGCCCAAGCGGGAGGGACGGAAATGAGCAGTTCTTC. Translation gives CALPNPRPSGRDGNEQFF.

The CDR3 here is CASSVEGTGTRNTIYF. DNA of the CDR3: TGTGCCAGCAGCGTAGAAGGGACAGGGACTAGAAACACCATATATTTT. V and J are TRBV9 and TRBJ1-3; TRBD1 matches at 9 bases. The V gene's germline CDR1 is SGDLS and CDR2 YYNGEE. This CDR3 contains 16 residues. Trimming removed 0 bases from V and 5 bases from J; junction bases left unmatched: 6.

In its sample, this clonotype was seen a few times. V gene TRBV12-3 or TRBV12-4 combines with J gene TRBJ2-7, with 8 positions matching TRBD1. The J segment lost 5 bases and the V segment lost 8 bases, leaving 5 bases of the junction unmatched. The CDR3 extends over 12 amino acids. The CDR3 spells CASGQGSHEQYF. The DNA of the CDR3 is TGTGCCAGCGGACAGGGATCCCACGAGCAGTACTTC.